These 27 T cell receptor beta chains were sequenced from one sample in a study of blood T cell repertoires in COVID-19. Sequenced by immunoSEQ multiplex PCR; TCRdb stores in-frame clones only, minus some. This table holds a few hundred thousand clones, 65% to 90% found once. The sample was peripheral blood. All receptors come from a human donor in a cohort sampled during active COVID-19.

CDR3 DNA: TGCGCCAGCAGCCAGGGTGGACAGTCCTTCTCTGGGGCCAACGTCCTGACTTTC. Amino acid sequence: CASSQGGQSFSGANVLTF. The chain joins TRBV4-1 to TRBJ2-6; perhaps TRBD1 as D (6 bases). CDR3 length equals 18 residues. Germline-derived CDR1 and CDR2 are MGHRA and YSYEKL. V lost 3 bases and J lost 0, with 15 bases in between.

The chain has TRBV24-1 and TRBJ2-2, with TRBD1 matching 9 bases. Germline V gene lookup returns CDR1 KGHDR and CDR2 SFDVKD. CDR3 length: 16 amino acids. Trimming removed 1 base from V and 5 bases from J; junction bases left unmatched: 4. In DNA form, the CDR3 reads TGTGCCACCAGTGATTTAAGGACAGGGGTAACCGGGGAGCTGTTTTTT. Translating it yields CATSDLRTGVTGELFF.

This chain links TRBV24-1 with TRBJ2-1; TRBD2 might be the D (7 bases). V lost 8 bases, J lost 9 bases, and 13 bases lay in between. CDR1 KGHDR and CDR2 SFDVKD come from the germline V gene. The CDR3 spans 12 residues. The CDR3 region is CATIGGGGEQFF. CDR3 bases: TGTGCCACCATAGGCGGGGGCGGTGAGCAGTTCTTC.

The chain's CDR3 is CASSLAGGDGYTF. The CDR3 DNA is TGTGCCAGCAGCTTAGCAGGGGGCGATGGCTACACCTTC. V usage is TRBV7-9 and J usage is TRBJ1-2, with TRBD1 matching 7 bases. The ends lost 0 bases at V and 6 bases at J; junction bases unmatched: 1. The length of the CDR3 is 13 residues. CDR1 is SEHNR, CDR2 FQNEAQ, per germline (reference sequence).

The CDR3 protein is CASSPGLGSGNTIYF. CDR3 coding DNA: TGTGCCAGTAGCCCAGGTCTGGGCTCTGGAAACACCATATATTTT. This sequence joins TRBV19 and TRBJ1-3; D is unclear. The CDR3 totals 15 residues. In germline, CDR1 is LNHDA, CDR2 SQIVND (reference sequence). Between the trimmed V and J ends, which lost 6 bases and 0 bases, there was a span of 12 bases.

This clone was counted between two and nine times. This chain joins TRBV2 and TRBJ1-3, with a weak D call TRBD1 (5 bases). From germline, CDR1 is SNHLY and CDR2 FYNNEI. CDR3 length equals 12 residues. V was cut by 8 bases and J by 4 bases, with 9 bases left in between. DNA for the CDR3: TGTGCCAGCGGGGGGTTAGGAAACACCATATATTTT. It is translated as CASGGLGNTIYF.

The chain carries TRBV6-5 and TRBJ2-1; 8 bases are shared with TRBD2. V gave up 4 bases and J gave up 6 bases; unmatched junction bases: 8. Germline lookup yields CDR1 MNHEY and CDR2 SVGAGI. The CDR3 is 15 amino acids. CDR3 nucleotide sequence: TGTGCCAGCAGTTCCGGGGGGGCCTCTCTCAATGAGCAGTTCTTC. This translates into CASSSGGASLNEQFF.

The chain carries TRBV4-1 and TRBJ1-3, with D possibly being TRBD1 (5 bases). The CDR3 totals 14 residues. Germline V gene data show CDR1 as MGHRA and CDR2 as YSYEKL. V lost 2 bases and J 8 bases, leaving 13 bases between the germline ends. This CDR3 reads CASSQPRRGDTIYF. CDR3 DNA sequence: TGCGCCAGCAGCCAACCACGGCGGGGGGACACCATATATTTT.

The V call is TRBV6-6, the J call TRBJ1-2, with D possibly matching TRBD1 (6 bases). Trimming removed 5 bases at V and 5 bases at J, with 12 bases between. CDR3 size: 13 residues. The germline V gene encodes CDR1 MNHNY and CDR2 SVGAGI (reference sequence). This CDR3 reads CASSPQGRYGYTF. For the CDR3, the DNA is TGTGCCAGCAGTCCTCAGGGGAGATATGGCTACACCTTC.

V gene TRBV7-3 combines with J gene TRBJ1-1; D is perhaps TRBD1 (5 bases). Germline V gives CDR1 SGHTA, CDR2 FQGTGA. The CDR3 spans 17 residues. V shed 4 bases and J shed 0 bases, with 18 bases lying between them. CDR3 protein: CASSSPLEQGLNTEAFF. CDR3 coding DNA: TGTGCCAGCAGCTCCCCACTGGAGCAGGGTTTGAACACTGAAGCTTTCTTT. The full variable domain, rest sourced from reference TRBV7-3 and TRBJ1-1, is GAGVSQTPSNKVTEKGKYVELRCDPISGHTALYWYRQSLGQGPEFLIYFQGTGAADDSGLPNDRFFAVRPEGSVSTLKIQRTERGDSAVYLCASSSPLEQGLNTEAFFGQGTRLTVV.

This chain uses TRBV18 with TRBJ1-5; D is undetermined. This CDR3 has 14 amino acids. Trimming took off 5 bases at V and 3 bases at J, with 11 bases between the two ends. Germline loops: CDR1 KGHSH, CDR2 LQKENI. DNA of the CDR3: TGTGCCAGCTCAGCCAACAGCCCCAATCAGCCCCAGCATTTT. Translating gives CASSANSPNQPQHF.

This clone was picked up many times. The V gene is TRBV6-5, the J gene TRBJ2-1; D may be TRBD2 (6 bases). Germline CDR1 and CDR2: MNHEY and SVGAGI. V shed 4 bases and J shed 8 bases, with 15 bases lying between them. The CDR3 contains 14 residues. The CDR3 reads CASSSLLAGHEQFF. In nucleotides, the CDR3 is TGTGCCAGCAGTTCCCTGTTGGCGGGGCATGAGCAGTTCTTC.

The CDR3 DNA reads TGTGCCACCAGTGAGGACAGGGACACCGGGGAGCTGTTTTTT. Translation gives CATSEDRDTGELFF. V gene TRBV24-1 combines with J gene TRBJ2-2; 8 positions agree with TRBD1. The CDR3 consists of 14 residues. Trimming at V came to 4 bases and at J to 3 bases, leaving 0 bases not matched to a gene. Germline CDR1 KGHDR, CDR2 SFDVKD.

The CDR3 loop reads CASSYVLLHYGYTF. The CDR3 DNA follows: TGTGCCAGCAGTTACGTCCTACTCCACTATGGCTACACCTTC. V gene TRBV6-2 or TRBV6-3 combines with J gene TRBJ1-2, with D unresolved. The CDR3 loop spans 14 amino acids. Germline V lookup: CDR1 MNHEY, CDR2 SVGEGT. The V gene lost 2 bases and the J gene lost 3 bases, with 10 bases spanning the gap.

The chain uses TRBV20-1 and TRBJ1-1; TRBD1 agrees at 7 bases. The CDR3 runs 13 residues. The ends lost 3 bases at V and 5 bases at J; junction bases unmatched: 6. The germline gives CDR1 DFQATT, CDR2 SNEGSKA (reference sequence). CDR3 region: CSASRGRQTEAFF. The CDR3 nucleotides read TGCAGTGCTAGTAGGGGGCGCCAGACTGAAGCTTTCTTT.

The table lists this clone with a few counts. The rearrangement joins TRBV21-1 to TRBJ1-1; TRBD1 is the table's D call and was not checked against the DNA. TRBV21-1 corresponds to a pseudogene. The CDR3 contains 17 residues. In nucleotides, the CDR3 is TGTGCCAGCAGCACATCATCCCTCGGGACATTTCTCACTGAAGCTTTCTTT. Its protein is CASSTSSLGTFLTEAFF.

The chain links TRBV4-1 to TRBJ2-2; TRBD2 matches 15 bases. V gave up 5 bases and J gave up 5 bases; unmatched junction bases: 18. Germline V gives CDR1 MGHRA, CDR2 YSYEKL. CDR3 size: 21 residues. In DNA, the CDR3 is TGCGCCAGCAGCATGACTCTAGGACTAGCGGGGGGGCCAGAGGAGACCGGGGAGCTGTTTTTT. Encoded protein: CASSMTLGLAGGPEETGELFF.

The CDR3 protein is CASSRGVGEQYF. In DNA, the CDR3 is TGTGCCAGCAGTCGGGGAGTGGGCGAGCAGTACTTC. The chain is built from TRBV5-6 and TRBJ2-7; a weak D match, TRBD2 (5 bases). Trimming removed 5 bases at V and 6 bases at J, with 12 bases between. The CDR3 totals 12 residues. Germline V CDR1 and CDR2: SGHDT, YYEEEE.

This clone was observed a few times. The chain recombines TRBV7-9 with TRBJ1-1; D remains ambiguous. This CDR3 region has 12 residues. CDR1 SEHNR and CDR2 FQNEAQ come from the germline V gene (reference sequence). With 6 bases removed from V and 2 bases from J, the gap between germline ends came to 7 bases. The CDR3 DNA sequence: TGTGCCAGCAGACCAGTAAACACTGAAGCTTTCTTT. Residues: CASRPVNTEAFF. Combining the CDR3 with reference TRBV7-9 and TRBJ1-1 gives the whole variable domain DTGVSQNPRHKITKRGQNVTFRCDPISEHNRLYWYRQTLGQGPEFLTYFQNEAQLEKSRLLSDRFSAERPKGSFSTLEIQRTEQGDSAMYLCASRPVNTEAFFGQGTRLTVV.

This chain joins TRBV5-6 and TRBJ1-4; TRBD1 matches at 7 bases. CDR3 length: 14 amino acids. Looked up from germline, CDR1 is SGHDT and CDR2 is YYEEEE. Trimming removed 2 bases from V and 4 bases from J; junction bases left unmatched: 2. The CDR3 DNA sequence: TGTGCCAGCAGCTTCAGGGGGGTTAATGAAAAACTGTTTTTT. This codes for CASSFRGVNEKLFF.

The V call is TRBV5-4, the J call TRBJ1-6, with TRBD1 identical over 9 bases. Looked up from germline, CDR1 is SGHNT and CDR2 is YYREEE (reference sequence). The junction had 3 bases not matched to a gene; V was cut back by 4 bases and J by 4 bases. The CDR3 length is 15 residues. CDR3 loop: CASSGGTGYNSPLHF. DNA for the CDR3: TGTGCCAGCAGCGGGGGGACAGGGTATAATTCACCCCTCCACTTT.

The chain carries TRBV2 and TRBJ1-5; D is uncertain. The CDR3 is 15 amino acids. Trimming took off 1 base at V and 5 bases at J, with 12 bases between the two ends. Germline CDR1 and CDR2: SNHLY and FYNNEI. CDR3 sequence reads: CASSEGSGGDQPQHF. For the CDR3, the DNA is TGTGCCAGCAGTGAAGGCAGCGGTGGGGATCAGCCCCAGCATTTT.

The DNA for the CDR3 is TGTGCCAGCAGTCGATTCCTCCGCCCGGGACAGGGTTTATATGGCTACACCTTC. Its translation: CASSRFLRPGQGLYGYTF. The V gene is TRBV27, the J gene TRBJ1-2; 9 nucleotides line up with TRBD1. J was trimmed by 5 bases and V by 5 bases; bases with no gene match: 18. Per the germline V gene, CDR1 is MNHEY and CDR2 is SMNVEV (reference sequence). The CDR3 spans 18 residues.

This clone has more than one count but fewer than ten. The rearrangement uses TRBV10-1 and TRBJ2-7, with 7 bases fitting TRBD1. The CDR3 is made up of 13 amino acids. V lost 4 bases, J lost 7 bases, and 7 bases stayed unmatched. Germline CDR1 reads WNHNN; CDR2 reads SYGVQD (reference sequence). CDR3 sequence: CASSGQGTGEQYF. In nucleotides, the CDR3 is TGCGCCAGCAGTGGACAGGGTACGGGGGAGCAGTACTTC.

The chain joins TRBV5-6 to TRBJ1-5, with D possibly TRBD1 on 5 matching bases. Germline V gene lookup returns CDR1 SGHDT and CDR2 YYEEEE. This CDR3 spans 15 amino acids. Between the trimmed V and J ends, which lost 3 bases and 4 bases, there was a span of 14 bases. CDR3 sequence reads: CASSYSGKGNQPQHF. In DNA, the CDR3 is TGTGCCAGCAGCTACTCAGGGAAGGGGAATCAGCCCCAGCATTTT.

The rearrangement links TRBV7-9 to TRBJ1-1; no clear D gene. This CDR3 has 13 residues. Trimming shortened V by 3 bases and J by 3 bases, and 8 bases separated the two germline ends. Germline lookup yields CDR1 SEHNR and CDR2 FQNEAQ (reference sequence). In DNA, the CDR3 is TGTGCCAGCAGCTTGCCGCCGGACACTGAAGCTTTCTTT. Encoded protein: CASSLPPDTEAFF.

This clone was detected only a few times. The CDR3 is CASTRSGGKTSTDTQYF. In DNA form, the CDR3 reads TGTGCCAGCACCCGTAGCGGGGGGAAGACTAGCACAGATACGCAGTATTTT. The J gene is TRBJ2-3, the V gene TRBV2; TRBD2 matches at 10 bases. Germline V gene data show CDR1 as SNHLY and CDR2 as FYNNEI. CDR3 length equals 17 residues. V lost 7 bases to trimming and J lost 0 bases; unmatched junction nucleotides: 10.